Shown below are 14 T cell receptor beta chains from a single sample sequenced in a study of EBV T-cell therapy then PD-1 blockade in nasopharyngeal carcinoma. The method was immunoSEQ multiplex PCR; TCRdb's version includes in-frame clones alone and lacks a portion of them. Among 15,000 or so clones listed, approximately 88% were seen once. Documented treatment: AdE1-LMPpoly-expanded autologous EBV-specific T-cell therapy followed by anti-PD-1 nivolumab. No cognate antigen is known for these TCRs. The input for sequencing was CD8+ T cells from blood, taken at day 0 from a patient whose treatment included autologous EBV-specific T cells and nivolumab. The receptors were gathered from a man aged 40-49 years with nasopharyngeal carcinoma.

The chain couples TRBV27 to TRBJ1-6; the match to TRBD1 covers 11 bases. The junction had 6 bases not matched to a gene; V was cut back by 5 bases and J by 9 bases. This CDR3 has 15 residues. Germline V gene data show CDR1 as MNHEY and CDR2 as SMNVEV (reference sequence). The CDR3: CASSIVGTGGSPLHF. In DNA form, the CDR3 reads TGTGCCAGCAGTATAGTCGGGACAGGGGGTTCACCCCTCCACTTT.

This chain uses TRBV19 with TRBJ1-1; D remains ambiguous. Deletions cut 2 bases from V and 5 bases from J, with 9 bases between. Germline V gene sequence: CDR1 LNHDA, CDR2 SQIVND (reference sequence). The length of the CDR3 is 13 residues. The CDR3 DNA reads TGTGCCAGTAGTATACTTTCGGGGACTGAAGCTTTCTTT. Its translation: CASSILSGTEAFF. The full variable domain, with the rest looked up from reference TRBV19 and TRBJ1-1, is DGGITQSPKYLFRKEGQNVTLSCEQNLNHDAMYWYRQDPGQGLRLIYYSQIVNDFQKGDIAEGYSVSREKKESFPLTVTSAQKNPTAFYLCASSILSGTEAFFGQGTRLTVV.

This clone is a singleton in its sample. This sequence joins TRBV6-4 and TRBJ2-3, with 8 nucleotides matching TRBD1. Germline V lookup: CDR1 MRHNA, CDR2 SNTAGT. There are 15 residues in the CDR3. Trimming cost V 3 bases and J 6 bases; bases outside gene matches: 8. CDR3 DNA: TGTGCCAGCAGTGAAGAGGCAGGGGGCCGGGATACGCAGTATTTT. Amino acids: CASSEEAGGRDTQYF.

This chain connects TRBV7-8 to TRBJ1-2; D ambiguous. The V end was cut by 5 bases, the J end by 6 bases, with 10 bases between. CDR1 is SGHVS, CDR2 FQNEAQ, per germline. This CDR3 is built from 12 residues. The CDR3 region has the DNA TGTGCCAGCAGCCCACGGACTGATGGCTACACCTTC. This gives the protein CASSPRTDGYTF.

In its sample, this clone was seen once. The CDR3 nucleotides are TGTGCCAGCAGTTTACGAACAGGGAGGACTGAAGCTTTCTTT. It codes for CASSLRTGRTEAFF. The chain has TRBV28 and TRBJ1-1, with a weak D call TRBD1 (6 bases). From germline, CDR1 is MDHEN and CDR2 SYDVKM. This CDR3 contains 14 residues. Trimming removed 2 bases from V and 5 bases from J, with 12 bases in between.

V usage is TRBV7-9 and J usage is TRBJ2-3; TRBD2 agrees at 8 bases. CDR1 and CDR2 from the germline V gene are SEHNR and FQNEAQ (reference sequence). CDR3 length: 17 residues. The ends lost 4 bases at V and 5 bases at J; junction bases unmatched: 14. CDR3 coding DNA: TGTGCCAGCAGCTCCGGGGGGGGCGGCTCCCCCGGAGATACGCAGTATTTT. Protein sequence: CASSSGGGGSPGDTQYF.

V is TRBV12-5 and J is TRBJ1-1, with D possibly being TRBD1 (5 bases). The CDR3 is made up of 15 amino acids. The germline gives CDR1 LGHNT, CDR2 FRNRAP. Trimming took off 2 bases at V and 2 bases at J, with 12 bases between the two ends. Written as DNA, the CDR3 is TGTGCTAGTGGTTTGCTCGGGGCACCAAACACTGAAGCTTTCTTT. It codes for CASGLLGAPNTEAFF.

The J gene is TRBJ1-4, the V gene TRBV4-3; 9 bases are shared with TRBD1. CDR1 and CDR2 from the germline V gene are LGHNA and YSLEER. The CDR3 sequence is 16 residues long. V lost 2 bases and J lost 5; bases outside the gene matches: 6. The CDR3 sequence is CASSQKTGTGNEKLFF. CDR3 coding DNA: TGCGCCAGCAGCCAAAAAACCGGGACAGGGAATGAAAAACTGTTTTTT.

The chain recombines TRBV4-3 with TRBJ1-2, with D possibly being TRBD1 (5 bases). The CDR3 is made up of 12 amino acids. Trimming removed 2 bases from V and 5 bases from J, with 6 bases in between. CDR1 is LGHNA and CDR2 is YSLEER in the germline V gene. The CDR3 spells CASSQTGYGYTF. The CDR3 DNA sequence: TGCGCCAGCAGCCAAACAGGTTATGGCTACACCTTC.

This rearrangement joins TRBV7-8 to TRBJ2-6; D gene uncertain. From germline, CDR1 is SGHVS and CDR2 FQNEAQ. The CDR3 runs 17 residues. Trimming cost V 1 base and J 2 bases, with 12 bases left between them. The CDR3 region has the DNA TGTGCCAGCAGCTTAGAAACGGGTCCGACTGGGGCCAACGTCCTGACTTTC. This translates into CASSLETGPTGANVLTF.

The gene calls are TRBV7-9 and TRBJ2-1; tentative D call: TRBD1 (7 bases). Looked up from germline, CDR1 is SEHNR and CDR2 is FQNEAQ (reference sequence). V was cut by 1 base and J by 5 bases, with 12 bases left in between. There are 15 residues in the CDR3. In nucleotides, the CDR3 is TGTGCCAGCAGCTTAGGGTCAGGGGGGCACAATGAGCAGTTCTTC. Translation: CASSLGSGGHNEQFF.

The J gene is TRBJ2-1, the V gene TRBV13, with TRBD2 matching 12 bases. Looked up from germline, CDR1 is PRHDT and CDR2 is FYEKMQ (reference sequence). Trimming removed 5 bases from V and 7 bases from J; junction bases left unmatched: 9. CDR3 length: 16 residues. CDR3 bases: TGTGCCAGCAGCCCGTTACGGACTAGCGGGGTGAATGAGCAGTTCTTC. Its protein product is CASSPLRTSGVNEQFF.

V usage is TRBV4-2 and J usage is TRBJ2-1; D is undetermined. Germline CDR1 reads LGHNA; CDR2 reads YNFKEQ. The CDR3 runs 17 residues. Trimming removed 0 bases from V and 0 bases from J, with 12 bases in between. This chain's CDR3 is CASSQEISSSSYNEQFF. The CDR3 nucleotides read TGTGCCAGCAGCCAAGAGATTAGCTCGAGCTCCTACAATGAGCAGTTCTTC.

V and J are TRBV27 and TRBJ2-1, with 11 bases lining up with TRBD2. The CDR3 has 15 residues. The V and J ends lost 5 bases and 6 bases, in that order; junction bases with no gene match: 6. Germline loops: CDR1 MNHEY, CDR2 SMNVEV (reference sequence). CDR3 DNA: TGTGCCAGCAGTCGAATAGCGGGGGGGCCCAATGAGCAGTTCTTC. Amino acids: CASSRIAGGPNEQFF.